The present T cell receptor (beta chain) was sequenced within a study of cytomegalovirus exposure and HLA in healthy donors. The CDR3 totals 11 residues. Germline assignment: CDR1 SNHLY and CDR2 FYNNEI. V lost 6 bases to trimming and J lost 3 bases, with 5 bases between them. Sequencing was performed with immunoSEQ multiplex PCR; in TCRdb, only in-frame clones are kept and a portion is missing. This sample has 100,000 to 150,000 clones, with roughly nine tenths found just once. This clonotype was obtained from a woman aged 18-29 years in good health and CMV-seronegative. The sequenced material came from PBMCs. J is TRBJ1-1 and V is TRBV2; D gene ambiguous. The CDR3 sequence: CASSGDTEAFF. As DNA, the CDR3 is TGTGCCAGCAGCGGGGACACTGAAGCTTTCTTT.